This T cell receptor beta chain emerged from a study of cytomegalovirus exposure and HLA in healthy donors. Background on the study: Of several hundred genotyped donors, more than 75% clustered with self-reported Caucasian donors. General observations from the study: As a later analysis revealed, most CMV-associated TCR beta chains appeared HLA-restricted. In a later analysis, V- and J-gene trimming of beta chains associated with a DCLRE1C missense variant, replicated independently.

The CDR3 has 13 amino acids. Germline CDR1 reads SGHRS; CDR2 reads YFSETQ. Deletions cut 4 bases from V and 2 bases from J, with 9 bases between. Use of 60 Vbeta and 13 Jbeta primers characterized the PCR. Sequencing used immunoSEQ multiplex PCR; TCRdb keeps in-frame clones, though not all of them. Counted here are 85,000 to 110,000 clones, roughly 70% occurring once; the ten biggest clones make up roughly 3.3%. Donors showed nominal health when sampled, although they likely had unrecorded immune exposures. With respect to this clone: The antigen is undetermined.

The chain uses TRBV5-1 and TRBJ2-5; D is possibly TRBD1 (6 bases). The sequence was collected from a woman aged 50 to 60 in good health and CMV-seronegative. The specimen sequenced was PBMCs. The CDR3 DNA reads as TGCGCCAGCAGCGGGGGACAACAAGAGACCCAGTACTTC. As protein: CASSGGQQETQYF.